The clone carrying this T cell receptor (beta chain) has a handful of counts. Its target is not known. These data come from a study of CD8 T cells in ankylosing spondylitis. Findings and caveats of the study: Seemingly distinctive of ankylosing spondylitis blood was a TCR beta motif formed by eight highly homologous variants.

Making the TCR beta libraries involved quantitative 5'-RACE with molecular barcodes. TCRdb called the 5' RACE reads again in MiXCR, with one record for every CDR3 protein. This sample has about 240,000 distinct CDR3 sequences, with around 9.1% found just once. The source is a male donor with ankylosing spondylitis or in good health (not recorded which). The sequenced sample consisted of blood, either unsorted or a sorted T cell fraction (not recorded which).

CDR3 protein: CASRQGDPQTRGGEQFF. The CDR3 nucleotides read TGTGCCAGCAGACAGGGAGACCCCCAGACCCGAGGGGGTGAGCAGTTCTTC. The chain joins TRBV14 to TRBJ2-1; possible D gene TRBD1, 6 bases. The CDR3 length is 17 residues. Germline CDR1 SGHDN, CDR2 FVKESK. V shed 6 bases and J shed 9 bases, with 27 bases lying between them.